The subject of this entry is one T cell receptor (beta chain). This clonotype was counted ten times or more. This clone's antigen is unknown. Base qualities are not at hand, and no much larger clone is one base apart. The CDR3 numbers 15 residues from cysteine through phenylalanine. The DNA shown is the 45-base CDR3, in frame from base 1. Trimming removed 0 bases from V and 1 base from J, leaving 11 bases between the germline ends. The germline V gene encodes CDR1 SGHRS and CDR2 YFSETQ. The donors were 40 or so Caucasian individuals from Russia, aged 6 to 90 years, who were systemically healthy. Each donor gave ten milliliters of peripheral blood, collected into EDTA-treated Vacutainer tubes. PBMCs were isolated by Ficoll-Paque density-gradient centrifugation, with at least 7 million obtained per sample. Trizol reagent was used to extract total RNA from the PBMCs, yielding at least 6 micrograms per sample. For every donor, flow cytometry on a PBMC aliquot measured the percentage of naive CD45RAhigh/CD27high T cells.

This record belongs to a study of blood T cells in healthy people across ages (dated by TCRdb to about 2015). Looking at the study overall: In model experiments, template switching captured roughly one uniquely barcoded TCR beta cDNA molecule for every two T cells. To track age-related changes in TCR beta repertoire diversity, the study relied on deep sequencing normalized with unique cDNA molecular identifiers. The donors were split into four age groups: young (average around 16 years), middle-aged (39), aged (62) and long-lived (about 74). Donors of different ages were randomly distributed across sequencing lanes to avoid experimental bias. For two donors (one aged 18 to 30 and one aged 80 or older), the study analyzed two additional independent replicas of 1 million unique cDNA reads from the same blood draw.

The receptor library was made with 5' RACE. The listed sequencing device is Illumina HiSeq 2500. The second PCR ran for roughly 7 to 12 cycles and used a J-beta primer mix along with a sample-barcoded 5' primer. A template-switch 5' adaptor carrying 12 random nucleotides introduced a unique molecular identifier onto each TCR beta cDNA molecule. Each sample yielded at least 3 million CDR3-containing paired-end reads. The Mint cDNA synthesis kit, primed by a TRBC-specific oligonucleotide, was used to synthesize first-strand cDNA from all RNA. All cDNA was treated with uracil-DNA glycosylase and then went through a first 18-cycle PCR with the universal primers M1SS and BC2_uni_R. The study's own analysis went as follows. Each sample was normalized by randomly selecting 1 million high-quality reads, each carrying a distinct molecular identifier. Instead of being binned into consensus sequences, reads that shared molecular identifiers were thrown out. MiTCR, set to a Q25 quality threshold and the strictest error-elimination algorithm, was used for CDR3 identification, clonotype clustering and error correction. A nonparametric unseen species model using Euler transformation provided a lower-bound estimate of total TCR beta diversity. Starting from the raw public reads, TCRdb applied fastp trimming at Q25, assembled clones with MiXCR and retained in-frame beta chains. A single entry per CDR3 protein holds the most common genes and DNA from its merged rows. Clone size and V and J calls follow TCRdb, not the original study. Here the sample has 600,000 or so distinct CDR3 sequences; roughly 21% occur a single time. Together, the top ten hold approximately 3.7% of the sample.

The study at large found these results: As age increased, observed TCR beta diversity per million T cells dropped in a roughly linear way, and a significant reduction was already evident by age roughly 36. The long-lived group showed more naive CD4+ T cells, fewer expanded clones and increased TCR diversity than the aged group, suggesting age selection. Because donor CMV infection status was unknown, age-related changes in expanded clonotypes were potentially confounded. There was a strong correlation between observed TCR beta diversity and the percentage of naive T cells measured by flow cytometry. Since profiling was done on bulk unsorted PBMCs, naive and antigen-experienced compartments could not be conclusively compared. Estimates of total diversity from one million sequenced T cells were regarded as lower bounds and underestimates.

The rearrangement combines TRBV5-1 with TRBJ2-7; the best D guess is TRBD2, with 6 bases matching. The sample comprised blood. This sequence was found in a man aged 65 to 85 in good health. Here the CDR3 is given as CASSLEAGVSYEQYF. The DNA sequence reads TGCGCCAGCAGCTTGGAAGCGGGCGTTTCCTACGAGCAGTACTTC.